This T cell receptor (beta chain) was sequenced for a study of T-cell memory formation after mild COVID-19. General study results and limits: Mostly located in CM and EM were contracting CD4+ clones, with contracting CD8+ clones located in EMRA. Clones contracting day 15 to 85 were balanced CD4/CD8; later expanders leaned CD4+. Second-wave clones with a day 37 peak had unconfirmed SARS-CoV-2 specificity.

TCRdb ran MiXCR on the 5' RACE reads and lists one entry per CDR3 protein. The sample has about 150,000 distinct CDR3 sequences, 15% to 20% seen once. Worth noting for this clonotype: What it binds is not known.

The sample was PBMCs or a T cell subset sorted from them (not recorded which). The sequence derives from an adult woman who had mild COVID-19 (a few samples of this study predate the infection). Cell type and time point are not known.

The CDR3 loop is CSAFKGPREQYF. CDR3 sequence (DNA): TGCAGTGCCTTTAAAGGGCCTCGAGAGCAGTACTTC. This chain connects TRBV20-1 to TRBJ2-7; no definite D call. Germline assignment: CDR1 DFQATT and CDR2 SNEGSKA (reference sequence). CDR3 size: 12 residues. V was cut by 6 bases and J by 7 bases, with 16 bases left in between.